The following is a T cell receptor (beta chain) sequence with its context. Trimming removed 6 bases at V and 2 bases at J, with 8 bases between. The CDR3 spans 13 residues. The germline gives CDR1 MNHEY, CDR2 SMNVEV (reference sequence). The entry originates in a study of CD8 T cells in Susac syndrome. Study-level information: Each patient with Susac syndrome, at the time of blood draw, was therapy-naive, on corticosteroids, or on intravenous immunoglobulin alone.

When the RNA was reverse transcribed, random hexamers were used with an input of about 0.5 to 1 ug. The CDR3 of TCR beta was amplified by immunoSEQ multiplex PCR across 54 Vbeta and 13 Jbeta. MiXCR, applied by TCRdb to the immunoSEQ multiplex PCR reads, yields one record per CDR3 protein. The sample shows about 120,000 distinct CDR3 sequences, more than 90% of them seen only once. Sequencing of TCR beta was performed on blood CD8+ and CD4+ T cells. Input material: CD8+ T cells from PBMCs. The receptor's source is a human donor with Susac syndrome. J is TRBJ1-3 and V is TRBV27; D is unresolved. The CDR3 sequence is CASSPNAGNTIYF. The CDR3 region has the DNA TGTGCCAGCAGCCCCAACGCTGGAAACACCATATATTTT.